This T cell receptor (beta chain) comes out of a study of OX40 agonist ivuxolimab in advanced cancers. Only in-frame clones appear in the TCRdb table, and some are missing; sequencing was by immunoSEQ multiplex PCR. The sample includes about 77,000 clones, over 85% of them seen just once. Trimming at V came to 2 bases and at J to 5 bases, leaving 7 bases not matched to a gene. The CDR3 has 15 amino acids. Germline V gene sequence: CDR1 MNHNY, CDR2 SVGAGI (reference sequence). Sample: CD4+ or CD8+ T cells sorted from blood, taken in a trial of the OX40 agonist ivuxolimab. The chain employs TRBV6-6 and TRBJ2-5, with 8 bases matching TRBD2. This TCR came from an adult with an advanced solid tumor such as melanoma, head and neck, liver or kidney cancer. The CDR3 region has the DNA TGTGCCAGCAGTTACCTCGGGGGGGGCGAGGAGACCCAGTACTTC. Translated, it gives CASSYLGGGEETQYF.